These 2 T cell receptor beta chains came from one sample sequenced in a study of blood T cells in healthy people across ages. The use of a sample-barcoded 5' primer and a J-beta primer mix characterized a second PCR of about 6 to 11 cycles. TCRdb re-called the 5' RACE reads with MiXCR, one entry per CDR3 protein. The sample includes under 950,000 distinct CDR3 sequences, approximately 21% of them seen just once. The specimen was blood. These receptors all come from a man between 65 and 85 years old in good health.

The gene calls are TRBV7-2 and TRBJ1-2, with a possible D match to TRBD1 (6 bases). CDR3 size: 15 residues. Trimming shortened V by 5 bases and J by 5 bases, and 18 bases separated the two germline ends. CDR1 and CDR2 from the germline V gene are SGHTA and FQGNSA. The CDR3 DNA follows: TGTGCCAGCAGCCTTCCGACAGGAGTATTTTATGGCTACACCTTC. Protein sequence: CASSLPTGVFYGYTF.

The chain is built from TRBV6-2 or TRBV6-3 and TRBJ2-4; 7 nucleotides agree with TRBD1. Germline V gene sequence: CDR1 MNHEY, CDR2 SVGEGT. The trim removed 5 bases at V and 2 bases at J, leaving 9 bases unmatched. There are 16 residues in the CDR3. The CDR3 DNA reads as TGTGCCAGCAGTCACAGGGGAGAAGTAACCAAAAACATTCAGTACTTC. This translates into CASSHRGEVTKNIQYF.